This TCR beta chain was recorded in a study of cytomegalovirus exposure and HLA in healthy donors. This clone was picked up a small number of times. Other DNA sequences in the sample encode the same CDR3. The PCR contained 60 Vbeta and 13 Jbeta primers. The method was immunoSEQ multiplex PCR; TCRdb's version includes in-frame clones alone and lacks a portion of them. Of approximately 110,000 clones listed, approximately 82% are singletons. The clonotype was recovered from a middle-aged man in good health and CMV-seropositive. Sequencing was performed on PBMCs.

CDR3 nucleotide sequence: TGTGCCAGCAGTTTAGGACAGGGTGAAAAACTGTTTTTT. Protein sequence: CASSLGQGEKLFF. V gene TRBV5-4 combines with J gene TRBJ1-4; 8 positions match TRBD1. Per germline, CDR1 SGHNT and CDR2 YYREEE (reference sequence). Trimming cost V 5 bases and J 7 bases; bases outside gene matches: 4. The CDR3 totals 13 residues.